Listed here is a single T cell receptor beta chain. The CDR3 length is 15 residues. Trimming cost V 4 bases and J 6 bases, with 16 bases left between them. Germline V gene lookup returns CDR1 SGHTS and CDR2 YDEGEE. This specimen belongs to a study of blood T cell repertoires in COVID-19. Background on the study: Samples of COVID-19 (acute and convalescent) were obtained from the United States, Italy and Spain. Sources were T cells, B-cell-depleted T cells, or PBMCs; the material itself was cDNA or gDNA.

In the study's own analysis: The assay estimated nucleated cells by amplifying reference gene primers. The data were produced by immunoSEQ multiplex PCR, yet TCRdb's version contains in-frame clones alone and is incomplete. The DNA gave D and trimming, while V, J and clone size come from that table. The table lists over 120,000 clones, over 70% of them singletons. This sequence was found in a woman aged 60-75 years with acute or convalescent COVID-19. This chain links TRBV5-8 with TRBJ1-4, with D possibly matching TRBD1 (6 bases). The sequencing input was peripheral blood. The CDR3 loop reads CASSPNGGRDEKLFF. The CDR3, as DNA: TGTGCCAGCAGCCCTAACGGGGGGCGCGATGAAAAACTGTTTTTT. The full variable domain, in which reference TRBV5-8 and TRBJ1-4 provide the parts outside the CDR3, is EAGVTQSPTHLIKTRGQQATLRCSPISGHTSVYWYQQALGLGLQFLLWYDEGEERNRGNFPPRFSGRQFPNYSSELNVNALELEDSALYLCASSPNGGRDEKLFFGSGTQLSVL.